This TCR beta chain was obtained from a study of OX40 agonist ivuxolimab in advanced cancers. Turning to the study itself: Eligibility rules accepted prior anti-PD-1, anti-PD-L1 or anti-CTLA-4 therapy, and roughly 40% had some. Broader study findings: The study observed clonal expansion of CD4+ and CD8+ blood T cells by week 6 at 0.1 to 3.0 mg/kg. CD8+ T cells showed, on average, more clonal expansion than CD4+ cells.

Autoimmune disease history or systemic immunosuppression was exclusionary. On this clone: Its antigen is not identified.

Sequencing used immunoSEQ multiplex PCR; TCRdb keeps in-frame clones, though not all of them. Altogether tens of thousands of clones are present, around four fifths being singletons, with the ten largest covering roughly 2.7%. From germline, CDR1 is SGHTA and CDR2 FQGNSA. The CDR3 has 13 residues. V was shortened by 10 bases and J by 3 bases, with 12 bases between the two germline ends. Sequences were derived from CD4+ or CD8+ T cells sorted from blood, sampled in a trial of the OX40 agonist ivuxolimab. This chain connects TRBV7-2 to TRBJ2-2; D is perhaps TRBD2 (7 bases). This sequence originates from an adult with an advanced solid tumor such as melanoma, head and neck, liver or kidney cancer. The CDR3 nucleotides are TGTGCCACTCCGGGGGGCTACACCGGGGAGCTGTTTTTT. It yields the protein CATPGGYTGELFF.